This T cell receptor (beta chain) was identified during a study of radiation and T cells in renal cell carcinoma (dated by TCRdb to 2020 to 2022). For the study in its entirety: The samples were drawn from a clinical trial, where primary renal cell carcinomas were treated with 15 Gy of stereotactic body radiation therapy and then removed by nephrectomy 4 weeks afterward. In the 53 samples combined, roughly 4.4 million unique CDR3 nucleotide sequences were found, encoding roughly 3,000,000 unique CDR3 amino acid sequences. TCR beta sequencing covered 50 to 55 samples in total, comprising about 26 tumors and about 27 peripheral blood samples.

Via the germline V gene, CDR1 is SGDLS and CDR2 YYNGEE. The CDR3 goes from the cysteine to the phenylalanine over 19 residues. Only CDR3 DNA remains: 57 bases, in frame from the first base. Relative to germline, V is missing 4 bases and J is missing 2 bases, with 13 bases of the junction outside any gene match. On this clone itself: The antigen it recognizes is unknown. Base qualities are not provided; no much larger clone lies one nucleotide away.

Study-wide conclusions, independent of this receptor: Tracking of blood repertoire dynamics stopped at three to five weeks after treatment, with no follow-up past that point. Top tumor clonotypes rose in blood from baseline to 2 weeks post-radiation, then contracted by 4 weeks, suggesting transient expansion of tumor-resident clones. Because pretreatment tumor biopsies were not available, the study could not determine whether clonotypes were already present within the tumor at baseline. With a single-armed trial design, the study had no way to address how radiation dose or scheduling affects the TCR repertoire.

The time point label of this sample denotes: baseline pretreatment blood. The treatment or condition label here, explained by the study, means: 15 Gy SBRT to primary tumor, nephrectomy 4 weeks later. To follow tumor-enriched clonotypes, serial peripheral blood was collected from radiation-treated patients at baseline and at 2 weeks and 4 weeks after SBRT. Every patient's renal cell carcinoma showed clear cell pathology. The QIAamp DNA Blood Mini Kit (Qiagen) was used to prepare genomic DNA for TCR sequencing. Only samples passing all quality control checks were included in the analyses. The immunoSEQ kit was used, according to the manufacturer's recommendations, to generate TCR beta libraries from genomic DNA. To prepare libraries, a first multiplex PCR with proprietary primers was run, followed by a second PCR that added unique barcodes, and a bead cleanup was done after each round. A positive control reaction and a negative control reaction, both provided in the kit, were run with every batch of samples. The final libraries were assessed on an Agilent 4200 TapeStation D1000 ScreenTape, pooled by volume, and quantified by qPCR. Sequencing was performed on an Illumina NextSeq500 using a MidOutput 150-cycle cartridge, with 156 Read1 cycles, 15 Index1 cycles, and the kit custom primers. The pooled library was loaded at around 1 pM, and approximately 18% PhiX control was spiked in. The paper's data handling went like this. The vendor-processed data were analyzed in R, and a clonotype was defined as all T cells that share the same CDR3 nucleotide sequence. In the clone abundance analyses, frequencies in each sample were normalized to that sample's 10,000 most abundant clones. Public T cell clones, which averaged fewer than five per sample, were excluded before analysis. An abundance difference of at least 32-fold between compartments was the criterion for calling clonotypes tumor-enriched or baseline blood-enriched. A beta-binomial differential abundance model was used to identify clonotypes that expanded or contracted between blood time points. Tumor-blood repertoire similarity was measured with the Baroni-Urbani and Buser coefficient, and groups were compared using two-tailed Wilcoxon tests in R. TCRdb provides this immuneACCESS table in a form limited to in-frame rearrangements. Some clones are lacking; in checked studies, under half of them reflect an unresolved V gene, and why the rest are absent is not known. Clone size and V and J calls were adopted from that table, with D and trimming inferred from the DNA. This sample is represented by 50,000 to 75,000 clones; 65% to 85% of them were singletons. The ten largest clones take up approximately 6.8% of the sample.

The receptor chain draws on TRBV9 and TRBJ1-4, with 11 bases matching TRBD1. The TCR comes from a man aged 55-75 years with renal cell carcinoma. The source material was blood, sampled from a patient whose treatment included radiotherapy and nephrectomy. The sequence in DNA is TGTGCCAGCAGCCAGCGGGACAGGGGGTTGGAATATACTAATGAAAAACTGTTTTTT. Translated, this gives CASSQRDRGLEYTNEKLFF.